This passage covers 14 T cell receptor beta chains from one sample sequenced in a study of OX40 agonist ivuxolimab in advanced cancers. The data were produced by immunoSEQ multiplex PCR, yet TCRdb's version contains in-frame clones alone and is incomplete. Of 30,000 to 40,000 clones listed, approximately 89% are singletons. Sequencing was performed on CD4+ or CD8+ T cells sorted from blood, taken in a trial of the OX40 agonist ivuxolimab. Receptor source: an adult with an advanced solid tumor such as melanoma, head and neck, liver or kidney cancer.

The rearrangement joins TRBV29-1 to TRBJ2-1, with TRBD2 matching over 13 bases. Germline loops: CDR1 SQVTM, CDR2 ANQGSEA. The CDR3 is 18 residues long. V lost 1 base and J lost 0; bases outside the gene matches: 6. The CDR3 DNA reads as TGCAGCGTTGAAGGAGGGACTAGCGGGAAGAGCTCCTACAATGAGCAGTTCTTC. This codes for CSVEGGTSGKSSYNEQFF.

CDR3 nucleotides: TGTGCCAGCAGCTTAGAAGGAGGACCACAAGCGAACACCGGGGAGCTGTTTTTT. It translates to CASSLEGGPQANTGELFF. The chain recombines TRBV7-8 with TRBJ2-2; the D gene is possibly TRBD2 (5 bases). With 1 base removed from V and 0 bases from J, the gap between germline ends came to 15 bases. The CDR3 has 18 residues. The germline CDR1 and CDR2 sequences are SGHVS and FQNEAQ.

The chain combines TRBV4-2 with TRBJ2-3, with D perhaps TRBD2 (6 bases). Trimming took off 0 bases at V and 3 bases at J, with 13 bases between the two ends. The CDR3 contains 16 residues. Germline V gene lookup returns CDR1 LGHNA and CDR2 YNFKEQ. CDR3 in amino acids: CASSQEKGSGTDTQYF. The CDR3 DNA reads as TGTGCCAGCAGCCAAGAGAAAGGTAGCGGTACAGATACGCAGTATTTT.

The V gene is TRBV12-5, the J gene TRBJ2-7; D is undetermined. Germline loops: CDR1 LGHNT, CDR2 FRNRAP. The CDR3 sequence is 15 residues long. The V end lost 5 bases, the J end lost 7 bases, and 21 bases lay between the germline ends. CDR3 protein: CASGPPERPPQEQYF. Here the CDR3 DNA reads TGTGCTAGTGGTCCACCCGAACGCCCGCCCCAGGAGCAGTACTTC.

The chain carries TRBV7-9 and TRBJ2-7; 8 bases line up with TRBD1. The CDR3 is 12 amino acids. The junction had 8 bases not matched to a gene; V was cut back by 11 bases and J by 5 bases. Germline V gives CDR1 SEHNR, CDR2 FQNEAQ (reference sequence). As DNA, the CDR3 is TGTGCCTGGACAGGGCTTCCCAACGAGCAGTACTTC. Its translation: CAWTGLPNEQYF.

J is TRBJ2-2 and V is TRBV5-5; 7 bases align to TRBD1. CDR1 is SGHKS and CDR2 is YYEKEE in the germline V gene (reference sequence). This CDR3 has 19 residues. V dropped 3 bases and J dropped 0; count of bases not matched to a gene: 14. Here the CDR3 reads CASSSPTDRVETNTGELFF. The CDR3 coding sequence is TGTGCCAGCAGCTCCCCCACTGACAGGGTGGAGACGAACACCGGGGAGCTGTTTTTT.

The chain carries TRBV19 and TRBJ1-5; D not resolved. CDR3 length: 13 residues. Trimming removed 3 bases at V and 1 base at J, with 4 bases between. Germline V gene sequence: CDR1 LNHDA, CDR2 SQIVND (reference sequence). The CDR3 DNA reads as TGTGCCAGTAGTATGGCCAGCAATCAGCCCCAGCATTTT. Protein product: CASSMASNQPQHF.

The J gene is TRBJ2-1, the V gene TRBV7-8, with D hard to call. V lost 4 bases to trimming and J lost 2 bases, with 6 bases between them. The CDR3 length is 13 residues. Germline V gene data show CDR1 as SGHVS and CDR2 as FQNEAQ. CDR3 DNA sequence: TGTGCCAGCAGCTCGACACCCTACAATGAGCAGTTCTTC. Its translation: CASSSTPYNEQFF.

The chain uses TRBV27 and TRBJ2-3; D ambiguous. The germline V gene encodes CDR1 MNHEY and CDR2 SMNVEV (reference sequence). Trimming removed 3 bases at V and 4 bases at J, with 11 bases between. This CDR3 has 14 residues. The DNA of the CDR3 is TGTGCCAGCAGTTTCCAGTCGTGGTCAGATACGCAGTATTTT. Amino acids: CASSFQSWSDTQYF.

For the CDR3, the DNA is TGTGCCAGCAGTTTATCGAGGGGTAACGAGCAGTACTTC. The encoded protein is CASSLSRGNEQYF. The chain recombines TRBV27 with TRBJ2-7; D is possibly TRBD1 or TRBD2 (5 bases each). Trimming took 0 bases from V and 5 from J, leaving 8 bases between them. This CDR3 is built from 13 residues. Germline V gene lookup returns CDR1 MNHEY and CDR2 SMNVEV (reference sequence).

V gene TRBV6-6 combines with J gene TRBJ2-1; a weak D match, TRBD2 (5 bases). CDR1 is MNHNY and CDR2 is SVGAGI in the germline V gene (reference sequence). Trimming left V 6 bases short and J 5 bases short, with 11 bases between. The CDR3 loop spans 13 amino acids. The DNA for the CDR3 is TGTGCCAGCAGAACTAGTTTCCACAATGAGCAGTTCTTC. Translation gives CASRTSFHNEQFF.

The chain joins TRBV6-5 to TRBJ2-5; D perhaps matches TRBD1 (6 bases). The J call may be incorrect, as the DNA end agrees better with TRBJ2-7. CDR1 is MNHEY, CDR2 SVGAGI, per germline. The CDR3 extends over 13 amino acids. The CDR3: CASSYGKGGEQYF. The CDR3 DNA reads as TGTGCCAGCAGTTACGGGAAAGGGGGCGAGCAGTACTTC.

The gene calls are TRBV7-9 and TRBJ2-7; D is perhaps TRBD1 or TRBD2 (5 bases each). The CDR3 is made up of 15 amino acids. Trimming stripped 5 bases from V and 3 bases from J, with 17 bases between. The V gene's germline CDR1 is SEHNR and CDR2 FQNEAQ (reference sequence). This chain's CDR3 is CASSLSGTVGYEQYF. As DNA, the CDR3 is TGTGCCAGCAGCCTCTCCGGGACGGTGGGCTACGAGCAGTACTTC.

The chain carries TRBV7-9 and TRBJ2-7; TRBD2 aligns across 8 bases. From germline, CDR1 is SEHNR and CDR2 FQNEAQ (reference sequence). The CDR3 is 18 amino acids. V lost 5 bases to trimming and J lost 1 base; unmatched junction nucleotides: 16. The CDR3 DNA is TGTGCCAGCAGCGCCCGGGCGGAGCGGGAGAGAGCTTCCTACGAGCAGTACTTC. This sequence encodes CASSARAERERASYEQYF.